This is a list of T cell receptor beta chains from one sample in a study of tumor and adjacent non-tumor tissue in lung cancer. TCRdb re-analysed the multiplex PCR reads in MiXCR, keeping a single row per CDR3 protein. Seen here are approximately 100,000 distinct CDR3 sequences, 60% to 80% observed once, and the top ten hold about 20%. Sequencing was performed on distant non-tumor lung tissue. The receptors were gathered from a man in his sixties with non-small cell lung cancer. Both conserved end residues are part of each CDR3. The order of the fields is V gene, J gene, clone size, D gene, CDR3 DNA, CDR3 protein. D genes are given only for firm matches. Some rows have no size entry. The others give once, few or many, or a class for an expanded clone.

V gene: TRBV12-3/TRBV12-4; J gene: TRBJ2-1; clone size: many; D gene: -; CDR3 DNA: TGTGCCAGCAGAATGGGGTACAATGAGCAGTTCTTC; CDR3 protein: CASRMGYNEQFF
V gene: TRBV12-5; J gene: TRBJ2-1; clone size: -; D gene: -; CDR3 DNA: TGTGCTAGTGGTTTAGGGCATGTCGGGCGCAATGAGCAGTTCTTT; CDR3 protein: CASGLGHVGRNEQFF
V gene: TRBV5-1; J gene: TRBJ2-7; clone size: -; D gene: -; CDR3 DNA: TGCGCCAGCAGCTTGGAATCAGGGATGACCTACGAGCAGTACTTC; CDR3 protein: CASSLESGMTYEQYF
V gene: TRBV5-5; J gene: TRBJ1-2; clone size: -; D gene: -; CDR3 DNA: TGTGCCAACAGCCCTGGTGGCATGGCGACTGGTTATGGCTACACCTTC; CDR3 protein: CANSPGGMATGYGYTF
V gene: TRBV4-1; J gene: TRBJ2-1; clone size: many; D gene: -; CDR3 DNA: TGCGCCAGCAGCCAAGATTATGAGGGGCTTACCTACAATGAGCAGTTCTTC; CDR3 protein: CASSQDYEGLTYNEQFF
V gene: TRBV29-1; J gene: TRBJ2-1; clone size: -; D gene: -; CDR3 DNA: TGCGGCGGGTGGACTGACTATGAGCAGTCCTTC; CDR3 protein: CGGWTDYEQSF
V gene: TRBV11-3; J gene: TRBJ1-1; clone size: -; D gene: -; CDR3 DNA: TGTGCCAGCAGCTCTAGCAGCGGTGGCACTGAAGCTCTCTTT; CDR3 protein: CASSSSSGGTEALF
V gene: TRBV5-5; J gene: TRBJ2-7; clone size: -; D gene: -; CDR3 DNA: TGTGCCAGCAGTTTGGTAGGGACAACCGAGCACTACTTC; CDR3 protein: CASSLVGTTEHYF
V gene: TRBV5-5; J gene: TRBJ2-1; clone size: many; D gene: -; CDR3 DNA: TGTGCCAGCAGCTTAGCGGAGTCCTACAATGAGCAGTTCTTC; CDR3 protein: CASSLAESYNEQFF
V gene: TRBV6-5; J gene: TRBJ1-4; clone size: -; D gene: -; CDR3 DNA: TGTGCCAGACAGGGATCCACTAATGGAAAACTGTTTTTT; CDR3 protein: CARQGSTNGKLFF
V gene: TRBV12-3/TRBV12-4; J gene: TRBJ1-1; clone size: -; D gene: -; CDR3 DNA: TGTTCCAGCACTCCCGGGGGGGCTGTCACTGAGGCTTTCTTT; CDR3 protein: CSSTPGGAVTEAFF
V gene: TRBV19; J gene: TRBJ1-2; clone size: many; D gene: TRBD1; CDR3 DNA: TGTGCCAGTAGTATCCTAGGACAGGGACACTATGGCTACACCTTC; CDR3 protein: CASSILGQGHYGYTF
V gene: TRBV6-5; J gene: TRBJ2-3; clone size: -; D gene: -; CDR3 DNA: TGTGCCAGCAGTTTTGGGACATCGGGGGTAGTGACAGATATGCAGTATTTT; CDR3 protein: CASSFGTSGVVTDMQYF
V gene: TRBV29-1; J gene: TRBJ2-3; clone size: many; D gene: TRBD1; CDR3 DNA: TGCAGCGGGGACGACAGGGATCGGGCCACAGATACGCAGTATTTT; CDR3 protein: CSGDDRDRATDTQYF
V gene: TRBV10-3; J gene: TRBJ2-1; clone size: -; D gene: -; CDR3 DNA: TGTGCCGTCAGTGATGGGGTGAATGAGCAGTTCTTC; CDR3 protein: CAVSDGVNEQFF
V gene: TRBV20-1; J gene: TRBJ1-2; clone size: -; D gene: -; CDR3 DNA: TGCAGAGCTAGAGGTCCGGGCGGATATGGCTACACCTTC; CDR3 protein: CRARGPGGYGYTF
V gene: TRBV6-1; J gene: TRBJ2-1; clone size: many; D gene: -; CDR3 DNA: TGTGCCAGCAGTGAAGCAGCAGACAAAATTTACAATGAGCAGTTCTTC; CDR3 protein: CASSEAADKIYNEQFF
V gene: TRBV4-3; J gene: TRBJ2-3; clone size: -; D gene: TRBD2; CDR3 DNA: TGCGCCAGCAGCCAAGATACTCCGACTAGCGGGAGTACAGATATGGAGTATTTT; CDR3 protein: CASSQDTPTSGSTDMEYF
V gene: TRBV5-4; J gene: TRBJ2-1; clone size: -; D gene: -; CDR3 DNA: TGTGCCAGCAGCCCAGGGCAGGGCAGTGAGCACTTCTTC; CDR3 protein: CASSPGQGSEHFF
V gene: TRBV20-1; J gene: TRBJ1-5; clone size: once; D gene: -; CDR3 DNA: TGCAGTGCTAGTACTCCGGGGGCTGGGAGTCGGCCCCAGCATTTT; CDR3 protein: CSASTPGAGSRPQHF
V gene: TRBV20-1; J gene: TRBJ2-2; clone size: -; D gene: -; CDR3 DNA: TGCAGTGCCCCACTGGGCAGGGGGAACACCGGGGAGCTGTTTTTT; CDR3 protein: CSAPLGRGNTGELFF
V gene: TRBV4-1; J gene: TRBJ1-6; clone size: -; D gene: -; CDR3 DNA: TGCGCCAGGAGCCTAATATGGGGTAACTCACCCCTCCACTTT; CDR3 protein: CARSLIWGNSPLHF
V gene: TRBV10-2; J gene: TRBJ2-7; clone size: -; D gene: -; CDR3 DNA: TGCGCCAGCAGCCGGGGCCGGGTAGAATCCTACGAGCAGTATTTC; CDR3 protein: CASSRGRVESYEQYF
V gene: TRBV20-1; J gene: TRBJ2-2; clone size: -; D gene: -; CDR3 DNA: TGCAGTGCTAGGTGGGGCGGCACCGGGGAGCTGTTTTTT; CDR3 protein: CSARWGGTGELFF
V gene: TRBV5-1; J gene: TRBJ2-7; clone size: few; D gene: -; CDR3 DNA: TGCGCCAGCAGCATCCCCACAGGGAGTCTCGACGAGCAGTACTTC; CDR3 protein: CASSIPTGSLDEQYF